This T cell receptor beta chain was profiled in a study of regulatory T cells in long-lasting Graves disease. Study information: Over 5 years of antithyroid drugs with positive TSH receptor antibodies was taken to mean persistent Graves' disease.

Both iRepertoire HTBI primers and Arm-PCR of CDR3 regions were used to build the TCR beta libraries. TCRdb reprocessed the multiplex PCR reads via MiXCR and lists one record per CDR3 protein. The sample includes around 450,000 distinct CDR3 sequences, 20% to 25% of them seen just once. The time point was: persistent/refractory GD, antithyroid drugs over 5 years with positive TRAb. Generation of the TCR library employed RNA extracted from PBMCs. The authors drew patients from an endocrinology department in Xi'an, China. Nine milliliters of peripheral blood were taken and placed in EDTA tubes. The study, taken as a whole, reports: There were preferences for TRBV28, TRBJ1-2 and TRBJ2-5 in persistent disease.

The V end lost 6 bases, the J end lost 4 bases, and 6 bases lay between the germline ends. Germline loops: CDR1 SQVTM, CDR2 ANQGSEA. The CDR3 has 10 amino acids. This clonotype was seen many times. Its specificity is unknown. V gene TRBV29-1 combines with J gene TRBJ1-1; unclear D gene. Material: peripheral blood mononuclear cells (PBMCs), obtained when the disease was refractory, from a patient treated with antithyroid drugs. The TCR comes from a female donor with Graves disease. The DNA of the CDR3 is TGCAGCGTGGAAACCACTGAAGCTTTCTTT. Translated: CSVETTEAFF.